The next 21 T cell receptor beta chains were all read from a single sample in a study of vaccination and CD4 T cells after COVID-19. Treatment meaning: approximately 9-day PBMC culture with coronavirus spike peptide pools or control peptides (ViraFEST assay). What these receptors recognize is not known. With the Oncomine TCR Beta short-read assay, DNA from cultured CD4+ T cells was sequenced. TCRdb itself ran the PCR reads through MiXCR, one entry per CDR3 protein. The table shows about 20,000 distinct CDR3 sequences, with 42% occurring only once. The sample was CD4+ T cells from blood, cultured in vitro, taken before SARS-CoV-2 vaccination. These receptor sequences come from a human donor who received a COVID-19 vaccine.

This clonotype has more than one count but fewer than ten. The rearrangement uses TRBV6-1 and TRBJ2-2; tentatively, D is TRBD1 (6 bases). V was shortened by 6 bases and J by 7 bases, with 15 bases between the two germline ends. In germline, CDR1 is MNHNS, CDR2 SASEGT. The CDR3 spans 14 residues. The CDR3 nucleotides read TGTGCCAGCAGAACCGGGACATTTAGCGGGGAGCTGTTTTTT. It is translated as CASRTGTFSGELFF.

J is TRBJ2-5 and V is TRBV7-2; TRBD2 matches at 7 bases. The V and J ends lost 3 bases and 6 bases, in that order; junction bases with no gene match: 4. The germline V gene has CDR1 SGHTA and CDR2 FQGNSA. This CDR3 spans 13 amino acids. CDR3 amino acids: CASSFSGGKTQYF. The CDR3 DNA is TGTGCCAGCAGCTTTTCCGGGGGGAAGACCCAGTACTTC.

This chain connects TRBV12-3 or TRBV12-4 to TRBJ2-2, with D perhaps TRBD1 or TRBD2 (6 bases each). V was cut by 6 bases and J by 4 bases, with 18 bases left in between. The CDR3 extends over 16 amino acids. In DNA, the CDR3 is TGTGCCAGCAGCCGTACTAGGGGGGTCCGCACCGGGGAGCTGTTTTTT. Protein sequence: CASSRTRGVRTGELFF.

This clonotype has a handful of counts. CDR3 sequence reads: CASSEYLGFYEQYF. In DNA, the CDR3 is TGCGCCAGCAGTGAGTATCTGGGATTTTACGAGCAGTACTTC. This chain connects TRBV10-1 to TRBJ2-7; no clear D. Trimming shortened V by 1 base and J by 4 bases, and 11 bases separated the two germline ends. The CDR3 runs 14 residues. In germline, CDR1 is WNHNN, CDR2 SYGVQD (reference sequence).

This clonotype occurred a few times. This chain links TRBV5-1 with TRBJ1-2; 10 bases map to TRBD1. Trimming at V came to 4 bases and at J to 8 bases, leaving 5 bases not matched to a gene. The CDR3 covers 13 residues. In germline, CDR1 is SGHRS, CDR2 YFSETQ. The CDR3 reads CASSRGQGGGYTF. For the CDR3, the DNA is TGCGCCAGCAGCAGAGGACAGGGGGGAGGCTACACCTTC.

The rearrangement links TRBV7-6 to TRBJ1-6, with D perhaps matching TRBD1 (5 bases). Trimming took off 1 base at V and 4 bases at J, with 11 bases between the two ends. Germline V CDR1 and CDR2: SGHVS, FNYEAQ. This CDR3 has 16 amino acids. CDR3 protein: CASSLGSGRYNSPLHF. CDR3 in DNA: TGTGCCAGCAGCTTAGGTTCAGGGAGATATAATTCACCCCTCCACTTT.

The CDR3 spells CASSKIPGGAEAFF. The CDR3 DNA reads as TGTGCCAGTAGTAAGATCCCAGGGGGGGCTGAAGCTTTCTTT. The chain has TRBV19 and TRBJ1-1, with 7 bases aligning to TRBD1. CDR3 length: 14 amino acids. V shed 4 bases, J shed 6 bases, and the junction held 8 bases outside the gene matches. Germline CDR1 reads LNHDA; CDR2 reads SQIVND (reference sequence).

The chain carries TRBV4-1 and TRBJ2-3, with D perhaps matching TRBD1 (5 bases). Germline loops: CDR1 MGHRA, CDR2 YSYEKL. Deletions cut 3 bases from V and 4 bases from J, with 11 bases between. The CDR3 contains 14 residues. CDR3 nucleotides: TGCGCCAGCAGCCACGCCGACAGCCCAGATACGCAGTATTTT. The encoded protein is CASSHADSPDTQYF.

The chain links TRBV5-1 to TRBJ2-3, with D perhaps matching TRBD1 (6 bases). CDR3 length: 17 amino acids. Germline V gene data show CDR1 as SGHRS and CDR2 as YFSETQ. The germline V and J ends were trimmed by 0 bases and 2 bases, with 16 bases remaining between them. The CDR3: CASSLDGQGMDTDTQYF. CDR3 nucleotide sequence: TGCGCCAGCAGCTTGGATGGGCAGGGGATGGACACAGATACGCAGTATTTT.

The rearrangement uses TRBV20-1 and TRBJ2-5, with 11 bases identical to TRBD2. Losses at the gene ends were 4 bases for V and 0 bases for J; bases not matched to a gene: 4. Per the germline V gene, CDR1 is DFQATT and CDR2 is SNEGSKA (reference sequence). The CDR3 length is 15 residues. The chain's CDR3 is CSATTSGVYQETQYF. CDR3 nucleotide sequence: TGCAGTGCTACGACTAGCGGGGTATACCAAGAGACCCAGTACTTC.

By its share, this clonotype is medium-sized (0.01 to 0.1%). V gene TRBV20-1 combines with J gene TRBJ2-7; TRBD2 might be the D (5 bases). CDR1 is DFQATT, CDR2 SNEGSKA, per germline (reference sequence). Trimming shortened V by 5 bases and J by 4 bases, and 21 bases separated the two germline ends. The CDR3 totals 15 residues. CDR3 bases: TGCAGTGCTTCGAAGAGCAGCCCCGGGGAATACGAGCAGTACTTC. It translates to CSASKSSPGEYEQYF.

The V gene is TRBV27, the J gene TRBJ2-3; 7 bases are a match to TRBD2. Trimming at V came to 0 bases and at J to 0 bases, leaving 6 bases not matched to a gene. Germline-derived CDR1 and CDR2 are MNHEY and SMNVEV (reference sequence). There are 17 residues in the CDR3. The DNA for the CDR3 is TGTGCCAGCAGTTTATCCCGCGGGGGAGAGAGCACAGATACGCAGTATTTT. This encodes CASSLSRGGESTDTQYF.

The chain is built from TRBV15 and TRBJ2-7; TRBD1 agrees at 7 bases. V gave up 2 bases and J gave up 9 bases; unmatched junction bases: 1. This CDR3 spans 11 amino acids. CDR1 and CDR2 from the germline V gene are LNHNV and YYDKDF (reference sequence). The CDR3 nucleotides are TGTGCCACCAGCAGACGGGACAGGCAGTACTTC. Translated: CATSRRDRQYF.

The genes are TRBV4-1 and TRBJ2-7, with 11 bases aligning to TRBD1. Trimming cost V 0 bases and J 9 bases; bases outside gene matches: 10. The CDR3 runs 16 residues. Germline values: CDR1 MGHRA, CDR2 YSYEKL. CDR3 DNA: TGCGCCAGCAGCCAAGAGCGGACAGGGGGCGTATCGGGGCAGTACTTC. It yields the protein CASSQERTGGVSGQYF.

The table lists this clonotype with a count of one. CDR3 sequence: CASSTREGEQYF. The CDR3 nucleotides read TGTGCCAGCAGTACTCGTGAGGGAGAGCAGTACTTC. This chain joins TRBV12-3 or TRBV12-4 and TRBJ2-7; a weak D match, TRBD2 (5 bases). The CDR3 is made up of 12 amino acids. The V end lost 5 bases, the J end lost 7 bases, and 12 bases lay between the germline ends.

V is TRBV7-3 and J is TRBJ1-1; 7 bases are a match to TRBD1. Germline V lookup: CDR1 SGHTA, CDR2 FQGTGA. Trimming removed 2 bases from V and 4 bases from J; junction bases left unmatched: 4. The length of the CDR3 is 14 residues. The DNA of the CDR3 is TGTGCCAGCAGCTTAGCAGGGGGGTTCACTGAAGCTTTCTTT. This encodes CASSLAGGFTEAFF.

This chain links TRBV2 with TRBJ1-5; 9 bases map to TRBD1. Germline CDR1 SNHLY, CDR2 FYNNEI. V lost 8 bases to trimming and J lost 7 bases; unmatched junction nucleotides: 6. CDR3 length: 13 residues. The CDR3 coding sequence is TGTGCCAGCCAGAACAGGGGGCCCCAGCCCCAGCATTTT. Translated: CASQNRGPQPQHF.

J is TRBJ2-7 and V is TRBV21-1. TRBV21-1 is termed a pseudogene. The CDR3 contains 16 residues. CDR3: CASSKVRTAGGYEQYF. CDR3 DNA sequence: TGTGCCAGCAGCAAAGTCAGGACGGCTGGCGGCTACGAGCAGTACTTC.

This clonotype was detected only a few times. The CDR3 sequence is CASSETRDIISNQPQHF. In nucleotides, the CDR3 is TGTGCCAGCAGCGAGACCCGGGACATTATTAGCAATCAGCCCCAGCATTTT. The V call is TRBV6-1, the J call TRBJ1-5, with a tentative D call TRBD1 (6 bases). V was cut by 6 bases and J by 0 bases, with 18 bases left in between. Germline V lookup: CDR1 MNHNS, CDR2 SASEGT. The CDR3 runs 17 residues.

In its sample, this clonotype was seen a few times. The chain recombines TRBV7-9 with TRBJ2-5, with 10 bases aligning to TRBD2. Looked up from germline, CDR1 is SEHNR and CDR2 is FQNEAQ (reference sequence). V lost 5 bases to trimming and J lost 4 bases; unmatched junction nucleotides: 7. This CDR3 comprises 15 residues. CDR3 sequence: CASSPGLASGETQYF. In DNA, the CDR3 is TGTGCCAGCAGCCCGGGACTAGCGTCGGGAGAGACCCAGTACTTC.

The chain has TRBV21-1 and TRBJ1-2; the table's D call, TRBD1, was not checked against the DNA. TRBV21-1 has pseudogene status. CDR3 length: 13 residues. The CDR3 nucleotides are TGTGCCAGCAGCAATGCAGGGGGCGATGGCTACACCTTC. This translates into CASSNAGGDGYTF.